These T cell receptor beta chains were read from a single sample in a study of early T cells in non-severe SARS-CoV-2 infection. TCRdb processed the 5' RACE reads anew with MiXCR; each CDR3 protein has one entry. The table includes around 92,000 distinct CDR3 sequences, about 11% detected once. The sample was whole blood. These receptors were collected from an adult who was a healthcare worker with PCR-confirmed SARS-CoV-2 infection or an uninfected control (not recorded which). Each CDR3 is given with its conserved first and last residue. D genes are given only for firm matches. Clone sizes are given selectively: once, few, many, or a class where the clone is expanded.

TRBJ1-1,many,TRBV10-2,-,TGCGCCAGCAGAGTAGGAATCTTCACTGAAGCTTTCTTT,CASRVGIFTEAFF
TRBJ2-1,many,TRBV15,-,TGTGCCACCAGCAGAGATCCAAACAATGAGCAGTTCTTC,CATSRDPNNEQFF
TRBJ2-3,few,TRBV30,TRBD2,TGTGCCTGGGATGGGAGATACGGGGGGTTAAACACAGATACGCAGTATTTT,CAWDGRYGGLNTDTQYF
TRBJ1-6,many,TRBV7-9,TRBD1,TGTGCCAGCAGCTCCCACAGGGGGCTTCACTTT,CASSSHRGLHF
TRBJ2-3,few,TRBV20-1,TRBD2,TGCAGTGCTTTTGATAGCGGGAGCGGAAACACAGATACGCAGTATTTT,CSAFDSGSGNTDTQYF
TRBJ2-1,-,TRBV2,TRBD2,TGTGCCAGCAGTTCCCAGAGGGAGGGTGAGCAGTTCTTC,CASSSQREGEQFF
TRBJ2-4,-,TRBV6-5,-,TGTGCCAGCAGACTATACCCCCGGGCCGGCAAAAACATTCAGTACTTC,CASRLYPRAGKNIQYF
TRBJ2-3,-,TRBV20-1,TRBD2,TGCAGTGCTAGAGATGACGATAGCGGGGGCACAGATACGCAGTATTTT,CSARDDDSGGTDTQYF
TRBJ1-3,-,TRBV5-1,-,TGCGCCAGCAGCCAGCTCGGTGGTCGTGGAAACACCATATATTTT,CASSQLGGRGNTIYF
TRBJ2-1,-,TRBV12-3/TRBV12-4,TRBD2,TGTGCCAGCAGTAGGAGGCTAGCGGGTTACAATGAGCAGTTCTTC,CASSRRLAGYNEQFF
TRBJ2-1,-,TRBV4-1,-,TGCGCCAGCAGCCAGGCTATAGAGGGGCTGTTCTTC,CASSQAIEGLFF
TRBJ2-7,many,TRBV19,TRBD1,TGTGCCAGTAGTCCCGGACAGGGAGACTACGAGCAGTACTTC,CASSPGQGDYEQYF
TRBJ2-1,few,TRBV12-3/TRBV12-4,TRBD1,TGTGCCAGCCTTAAGGGGGCGACGGACAATGAGCAGTTCTTC,CASLKGATDNEQFF
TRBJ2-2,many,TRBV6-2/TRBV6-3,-,TGTGCCAGCAGTTACTCGGCGCAGCGGACCGGGGAGCTGTTTTTT,CASSYSAQRTGELFF
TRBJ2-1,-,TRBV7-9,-,TGTGCCAGCAGCTTGGAACAACACAATGAGCAGTTCTTC,CASSLEQHNEQFF
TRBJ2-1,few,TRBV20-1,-,TGCAGTGCCCTCACACACGACCGCGTGTCCTACAATGAGCAGTTCTTC,CSALTHDRVSYNEQFF
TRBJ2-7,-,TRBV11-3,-,TGTGCCAGCAGCTTAGGAGCCGACGAGCAGTACTTC,CASSLGADEQYF
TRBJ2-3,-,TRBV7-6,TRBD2,TGTGCCAGCAGCCTCAGACTAGCGGGGCCGAGCACAGATACGCAGTATTTT,CASSLRLAGPSTDTQYF
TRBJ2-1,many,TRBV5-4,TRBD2,TGTGCCAGCAGCTCATTAGCGGGGGCATACAATGAGCAGTTCTTC,CASSSLAGAYNEQFF
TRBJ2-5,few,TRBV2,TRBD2,TGTGCCAGCAGTGAAAGTCGGACTAGCCTCCCCCAAGAGACCCAGTACTTC,CASSESRTSLPQETQYF
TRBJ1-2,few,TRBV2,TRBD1,TGTGCCAGCAGGGGGGACAGCTATGGCTACACCTTC,CASRGDSYGYTF
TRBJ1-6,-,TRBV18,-,TGTGCCAGCTCACAGGGAGCTCTTACCTATAATTCACCCCTCCACTTT,CASSQGALTYNSPLHF
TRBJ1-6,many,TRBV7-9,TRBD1,TGTGCCAGCAGCTTAGATGGACAGGCAAATTCACCCCTCCACTTT,CASSLDGQANSPLHF
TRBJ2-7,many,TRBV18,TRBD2,TGTGCCAGCTCACCGGCCGGGACTAGCGTAGACGAGCAGTACTTC,CASSPAGTSVDEQYF
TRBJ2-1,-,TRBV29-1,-,TGCAGCGTCGAGTTGAATGAGCAGTTCTTC,CSVELNEQFF
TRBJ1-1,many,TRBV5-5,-,TGTGCCAGCAGCTTGGAGCCCAGGGTACCCACTGAAGCTTTCTTT,CASSLEPRVPTEAFF
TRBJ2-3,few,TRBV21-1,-,TGTGCCAGCCCGTTCCGGGGGGAGAGAACCACAGATACGCAGTATTTT,CASPFRGERTTDTQYF
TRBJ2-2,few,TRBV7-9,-,TGTGCCAGCAGCTTACCTACCGGGGAGCTGTTTTTT,CASSLPTGELFF
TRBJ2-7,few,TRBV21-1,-,TGTGCCAGCAGTTACCCCTACGAGCAGTACTTC,CASSYPYEQYF
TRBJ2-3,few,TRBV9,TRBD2,TGTGCCAGCAGCGCTAGCGGGGGGGCCCCGTTCACAGATACGCAGTATTTT,CASSASGGAPFTDTQYF
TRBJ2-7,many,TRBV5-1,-,TGCGCCAGCAGTTTAACAGGGGAGGACGAGCAGTACTTC,CASSLTGEDEQYF
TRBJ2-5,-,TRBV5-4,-,TGTGCCAGCACCTCCGGAAGCCAAGAGACCCAGTACTTC,CASTSGSQETQYF
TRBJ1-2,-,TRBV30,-,TGTGCCTGGCGTAAGGCGGTCCTTAACTATGGCTACACCTTC,CAWRKAVLNYGYTF
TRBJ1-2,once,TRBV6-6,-,TGTGCCAGCAGCCCCGGGTCCTTCTATGGCTACACCTTC,CASSPGSFYGYTF
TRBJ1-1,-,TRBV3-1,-,TGTGCCAGCAGCCAAGGGAGGGGAGGCGAAGCTTTCTTT,CASSQGRGGEAFF
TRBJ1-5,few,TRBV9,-,TGTGCCAGCAGCGTAGAAGAGGCTGGACAGCCCCAGCATTTT,CASSVEEAGQPQHF
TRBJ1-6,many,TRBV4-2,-,TGTGCCAGCAGCCAAACAGGGACGTCTAGGACCAATTCACCCCTCCACTTT,CASSQTGTSRTNSPLHF
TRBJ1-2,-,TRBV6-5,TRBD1,TGTGCCAGCAGACCCGGACAGGGGGGCTATGGCTACACCTTC,CASRPGQGGYGYTF
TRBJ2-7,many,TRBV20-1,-,TGCAGTGCTAGCCGACGTCTCGGTTTGTACGAGCAGTACTTC,CSASRRLGLYEQYF
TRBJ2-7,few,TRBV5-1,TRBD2,TGCGCCAGCAGCTTGATTAGGACTAGCGGATACGAGCAGTACTTC,CASSLIRTSGYEQYF
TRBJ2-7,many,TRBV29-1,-,TGCAGCGTTGGGGCAGGGGTCAGCTCCTACGAGCAGTACTTC,CSVGAGVSSYEQYF